The subject of this entry is one TCR beta chain. Its antigen is unidentified. The data originate from a study of cytomegalovirus exposure and HLA in healthy donors. Overall study: Sequencing of about 200 million T cells in an earlier analysis found 100 million or so unique TCR beta sequences. Study results and caveats: Using the classifier, cytomegalovirus status was reportedly diagnosed with high specificity and sensitivity. An assumption of roughly uniform sequencing depth across donors underlay the presence/absence analyses. A later analysis linked a missense variant in DCLRE1C to the trimming of TCR beta V and J genes.

60 Vbeta and 13 Jbeta primers were used in PCR. Sequencing was performed with immunoSEQ multiplex PCR; in TCRdb, only in-frame clones are kept and a portion is missing. In the table there are around 130,000 clones, over 75% of which are singletons. Material for sequencing was PBMCs. The source of this sequence is a man aged 30-40 years in good health and CMV-seronegative.

Here the CDR3 reads CASSEASGGAHNEQFF. CDR3 nucleotide sequence: TGTGCCAGCAGTGAAGCTAGTGGGGGGGCCCACAATGAGCAGTTCTTC. The chain links TRBV2 to TRBJ2-1; possibly TRBD2 for D (7 bases). CDR3 size: 16 residues. Trimming shortened V by 0 bases and J by 5 bases, and 14 bases separated the two germline ends. Germline CDR1 SNHLY, CDR2 FYNNEI. Filled out from reference TRBV2 and TRBJ2-1, the complete variable domain reads EPEVTQTPSHQVTQMGQEVILRCVPISNHLYFYWYRQILGQKVEFLVSFYNNEISEKSEIFDDQFSVERPDGSNFTLKIRSTKLEDSAMYFCASSEASGGAHNEQFFGPGTRLTVL.